These 13 T cell receptor beta chains originate from one sample sequenced in a study of yellow fever vaccine responses in identical twins (dated by TCRdb to the late 2010s). The library relied on RT-PCR. The sample was run on an Illumina HiSeq 2500. Using fastp trimming at Q25 and MiXCR clonotype assembly, TCRdb reanalyzed the public sequencing data and kept in-frame beta chains. All rows with the same CDR3 protein become a single entry with the most common DNA and genes. Recorded for this sample are some 1,000 distinct CDR3 sequences; 82% of them occurred a single time. Around 11% of the sample is taken by the ten largest. Sequenced here: T cells from blood (PBMCs), unsorted or a sorted subset (not recorded which), sampled before or after yellow fever vaccination (not recorded which). These receptors all come from a female donor who received the yellow fever vaccine.

The CDR3: CASSYQDGLELFF. CDR3 DNA: TGTGCCAGCAGTTACCAGGACGGCTTGGAGCTGTTTTTT. The rearrangement uses TRBV6-5 and TRBJ2-2; no clear D. The CDR3 is 13 residues long. Trimming took off 2 bases at V and 10 bases at J, with 11 bases between the two ends. The germline gives CDR1 MNHEY, CDR2 SVGAGI.

The chain uses TRBV2 and TRBJ2-7; D is perhaps TRBD1 (5 bases). V was cut by 4 bases and J by 9 bases, with 13 bases left in between. This CDR3 is built from 12 residues. The germline V gene encodes CDR1 SNHLY and CDR2 FYNNEI. The CDR3 reads CASSVTGLAQYV. The CDR3 nucleotides read TGTGCCAGCAGTGTTACAGGTCTGGCGCAGTACGTC.

This chain links TRBV4-3 with TRBJ2-3; no clear D gene. The germline V and J ends were trimmed by 0 bases and 4 bases, with 14 bases remaining between them. There are 16 residues in the CDR3. Germline V CDR1 and CDR2: LGHNA, YSLEER. CDR3 sequence: CASSQDLDEGPDTQYF. DNA for the CDR3: TGCGCCAGCAGCCAAGATCTAGACGAAGGGCCAGATACGCAGTATTTT.

The chain couples TRBV28 to TRBJ2-7; TRBD1 matches 7 bases. The germline CDR1 and CDR2 sequences are MDHEN and SYDVKM. J was trimmed by 7 bases and V by 6 bases; bases with no gene match: 12. The CDR3 loop spans 14 amino acids. CDR3 in amino acids: CASRRPGQLGEQYF. In DNA, the CDR3 is TGTGCCAGCAGGAGACCGGGACAGTTGGGGGAGCAGTACTTC.

The genes are TRBV20-1 and TRBJ2-3; no firm D call. Germline V gives CDR1 DFQATT, CDR2 SNEGSKA (reference sequence). With 4 bases removed from V and 1 base from J, the gap between germline ends came to 15 bases. The CDR3 runs to 15 residues. The CDR3, as DNA: TGCAGTGCTATCAACCCTCGTACTGGCACAGATACGCAGTATTTT. Amino acid sequence: CSAINPRTGTDTQYF.

This clonotype showed up just a few times. The rearrangement uses TRBV4-3 and TRBJ2-7, with no clear D. CDR1 is LGHNA and CDR2 is YSLEER in the germline V gene. The length of the CDR3 is 15 residues. V lost 1 base and J lost 0, with 10 bases in between. The CDR3 DNA reads as TGCGCCAGCAGCCAAGTTGCAGACCTCTCCTACGAGCAGTACTTC. It translates to CASSQVADLSYEQYF.

This sequence joins TRBV6-2 or TRBV6-3 and TRBJ2-3, with D unresolved. In germline, CDR1 is MNHEY, CDR2 SVGEGT. This CDR3 comprises 13 residues. V was pared by 8 bases and J by 2 bases, with 11 bases between. The CDR3 nucleotides are TGTGCCAGCCTATGGGCTAACACAGATACGCAGTATTTT. Protein product: CASLWANTDTQYF.

In this sample, this clonotype turned up a few times. V gene TRBV4-2 combines with J gene TRBJ2-7; possible D gene TRBD2, 5 bases. The germline CDR1 and CDR2 sequences are LGHNA and YNFKEQ. The germline V and J ends were trimmed by 0 bases and 3 bases, with 9 bases remaining between them. The length of the CDR3 is 14 residues. CDR3 loop: CASSQDPAVYEQYF. In DNA, the CDR3 is TGTGCCAGCAGCCAAGATCCAGCGGTCTACGAGCAGTACTTC.

V usage is TRBV12-3 or TRBV12-4 and J usage is TRBJ1-2; D remains ambiguous. This CDR3 comprises 14 residues. Trimming left V 3 bases short and J 6 bases short, with 14 bases between. CDR3 residues: CASSFRRELDGYTF. Written as DNA, the CDR3 is TGTGCCAGCAGTTTCCGACGCGAATTGGATGGCTACACCTTC.

V usage is TRBV6-5 and J usage is TRBJ2-7; D is perhaps TRBD1 (6 bases). Germline V gene sequence: CDR1 MNHEY, CDR2 SVGAGI. The V gene lost 6 bases and the J gene lost 4 bases, with 13 bases spanning the gap. The CDR3 is 13 amino acids. The CDR3 nucleotides are TGTGCCAGCAGCTACAGGGTGAGATACGAGCAGTACTTC. Amino acids: CASSYRVRYEQYF.

This clonotype has just one count. This rearrangement joins TRBV24-1 to TRBJ2-1, with D unclear. The CDR3 extends over 14 amino acids. Trimming pared 5 bases from V and 6 bases from J, leaving 13 bases between. Per germline, CDR1 KGHDR and CDR2 SFDVKD. CDR3 sequence (DNA): TGTGCCACCAGTGGTGGTAAGAACATCAATGAGCAGTTCTTC. This translates into CATSGGKNINEQFF.

The V call is TRBV5-1, the J call TRBJ2-3; tentative D call: TRBD1 (5 bases). The CDR3 consists of 15 residues. V was pared by 0 bases and J by 6 bases, with 14 bases between. Looked up from germline, CDR1 is SGHRS and CDR2 is YFSETQ. CDR3 amino acids: CASSLATQGSDTQYF. CDR3 coding DNA: TGCGCCAGCAGCTTGGCCACGCAGGGATCCGATACGCAGTATTTT.

The CDR3 DNA reads as TGCAGCGTGGAACGGGGACGGCAAAGCACAGATACGCAGTATTTT. Residues: CSVERGRQSTDTQYF. The chain carries TRBV29-1 and TRBJ2-3; D is possibly TRBD1 or TRBD2 (5 bases each). The CDR3 consists of 15 residues. Trimming took 6 bases from V and 0 from J, leaving 16 bases between them. CDR1 is SQVTM and CDR2 is ANQGSEA in the germline V gene.